A single sample gave rise to the 32 T cell receptor beta chains below, sequenced in a study of shared clonotypes between healthy human individuals. TCRdb's table, derived via immunoSEQ multiplex PCR, lists solely in-frame clones and lacks some. This table has 650,000 to 800,000 clones, 72% appearing once. Sequencing was carried out using memory CD4+ T cells sorted from blood. Subset denoted: CD45RA-negative fraction. The origin of the receptors is a woman younger than 45 in good health.

The CDR3 DNA reads as TGTGCCAGCAGCCAAGATCAACAGGGGAGAGAAGGCTACACCTTC. Translation gives CASSQDQQGREGYTF. This chain joins TRBV4-2 and TRBJ1-2; 7 bases are shared with TRBD1. The germline V gene encodes CDR1 LGHNA and CDR2 YNFKEQ. The J segment lost 8 bases and the V segment lost 0 bases, leaving 9 bases of the junction unmatched. The CDR3 sequence is 15 residues long.

This chain uses TRBV2 with TRBJ2-2; D is unresolved. Germline loops: CDR1 SNHLY, CDR2 FYNNEI. Between the trimmed V and J ends, which lost 10 bases and 4 bases, there was a span of 13 bases. This CDR3 has 13 amino acids. As DNA, the CDR3 is TGTGCCACTAAGCAGTCCAGCACCGGGGAGCTGTTTTTT. This codes for CATKQSSTGELFF. The full variable domain, with the rest looked up from reference TRBV2 and TRBJ2-2, is EPEVTQTPSHQVTQMGQEVILRCVPISNHLYFYWYRQILGQKVEFLVSFYNNEISEKSEIFDDQFSVERPDGSNFTLKIRSTKLEDSAMYFCATKQSSTGELFFGEGSRLTVL.

This clone came up once. The rearrangement links TRBV11-2 to TRBJ2-7; unclear D gene. Trimming removed 1 base from V and 5 bases from J, with 9 bases in between. The CDR3 has 13 residues. The germline V gene encodes CDR1 SGHAT and CDR2 FQNNGV. CDR3 residues: CASSLAMGNEQYF. The CDR3 DNA sequence: TGTGCCAGCAGCTTAGCTATGGGCAACGAGCAGTACTTC.

This clone came up a few times. The rearrangement links TRBV27 to TRBJ2-7; D not certain. The CDR3 covers 15 residues. Per germline, CDR1 MNHEY and CDR2 SMNVEV (reference sequence). Trimming shortened V by 5 bases and J by 9 bases, and 23 bases separated the two germline ends. The CDR3 coding sequence is TGTGCCAGCAGTCTTTACACCGACACCCGACCGGTGCAGTACTTC. The encoded protein is CASSLYTDTRPVQYF.

The rearrangement joins TRBV28 to TRBJ2-7; the match to TRBD1 covers 10 bases. Germline lookup yields CDR1 MDHEN and CDR2 SYDVKM. Germline trimming cut 6 bases from V and 3 bases from J; bases unmatched to any gene: 8. The CDR3 length is 15 residues. CDR3 loop: CASRTPRTGGYEQYF. The CDR3 nucleotides are TGTGCCAGCAGGACACCCCGGACAGGGGGCTACGAGCAGTACTTC.

V and J are TRBV7-9 and TRBJ2-6, with D uncertain. Germline CDR1 SEHNR, CDR2 FQNEAQ (reference sequence). The germline V and J ends were trimmed by 5 bases and 0 bases, with 11 bases remaining between them. This CDR3 has 16 residues. For the CDR3, the DNA is TGTGCCAGCAGCAGGAGTGGGGTCTCTGGGGCCAACGTCCTGACTTTC. It encodes CASSRSGVSGANVLTF.

The chain links TRBV7-8 to TRBJ2-1, with D tentatively TRBD1 (6 bases). Trimming removed 8 bases at V and 4 bases at J, with 24 bases between. CDR3 length: 17 amino acids. Looked up from germline, CDR1 is SGHVS and CDR2 is FQNEAQ. Written as DNA, the CDR3 is TGTGCCAGCCAGGGGTTTTACGCTTACGTAGAGTACAATGAGCAGTTCTTC. It specifies CASQGFYAYVEYNEQFF.

There are a few counts of this clone. The J gene is TRBJ1-5, the V gene TRBV19; D unclear. Germline V gives CDR1 LNHDA, CDR2 SQIVND (reference sequence). The CDR3 runs to 12 residues. Between the trimmed V and J ends, which lost 3 bases and 3 bases, there was a span of 3 bases. The CDR3 sequence: CASSIPNQPQHF. CDR3 sequence (DNA): TGTGCCAGTAGTATCCCCAATCAGCCCCAGCATTTT.

The chain uses TRBV2 and TRBJ2-1; 8 nucleotides line up with TRBD1. Germline CDR1 reads SNHLY; CDR2 reads FYNNEI. V lost 6 bases to trimming and J lost 7 bases; unmatched junction nucleotides: 5. This CDR3 region has 13 residues. DNA of the CDR3: TGTGCCAGCAGCACACAGGGGGGAAATGAGCAGTTCTTC. Its translation is CASSTQGGNEQFF. Variable domain in full (rest from reference TRBV2 and TRBJ2-1): EPEVTQTPSHQVTQMGQEVILRCVPISNHLYFYWYRQILGQKVEFLVSFYNNEISEKSEIFDDQFSVERPDGSNFTLKIRSTKLEDSAMYFCASSTQGGNEQFFGPGTRLTVL.

The chain links TRBV7-2 to TRBJ2-5; 8 bases match TRBD2. In germline, CDR1 is SGHTA, CDR2 FQGNSA. J gave up 5 bases and V 5 bases, and 7 bases lay outside the gene matches. The CDR3 covers 14 residues. The CDR3 DNA sequence: TGTGCCAGCAGCCGGGCCGGGAGGGGGGAGACCCAGTACTTC. Amino acids: CASSRAGRGETQYF.

This clone appeared many times. The chain recombines TRBV7-8 with TRBJ2-7, with 8 nucleotides matching TRBD2. Germline trimming cut 4 bases from V and 1 base from J; bases unmatched to any gene: 9. The germline V gene has CDR1 SGHVS and CDR2 FQNEAQ. The CDR3 is 16 residues long. The CDR3 reads CASSSLIREGSYEQYF. CDR3 nucleotides: TGTGCCAGCAGCTCCTTGATTCGGGAGGGATCCTACGAGCAGTACTTC.

The rearrangement joins TRBV5-4 to TRBJ2-7, with a possible D match to TRBD1 (5 bases). With 1 base removed from V and 2 bases from J, the gap between germline ends came to 10 bases. The CDR3 runs 14 residues. The V gene's germline CDR1 is SGHNT and CDR2 YYREEE (reference sequence). The DNA of the CDR3 is TGTGCCAGCAGCTTGATCGGCAGGGCCTACGAGCAGTACTTC. The encoded protein is CASSLIGRAYEQYF.

The chain couples TRBV27 to TRBJ1-2; tentatively, D is TRBD1 (5 bases). This CDR3 region has 13 residues. V lost 2 bases, J lost 6 bases, and 10 bases lay in between. Per the germline V gene, CDR1 is MNHEY and CDR2 is SMNVEV (reference sequence). The CDR3 DNA sequence: TGTGCCAGCAGTTTAGGGCAGGGCCATGGCTACACCTTC. Protein sequence: CASSLGQGHGYTF.

Worth noting for this clone: Just one base apart from a much larger clone, this may be a read error. V and J are TRBV7-2 and TRBJ2-7, with unresolved D. The V gene lost 2 bases and the J gene lost 1 base, with 3 bases spanning the gap. The CDR3 has 12 residues. The germline V gene has CDR1 SGHTA and CDR2 FQGNSA. The CDR3 DNA sequence: TGTGCCAGCAGCTTAACGTCCTACGAGCAGTACTTC. Protein: CASSLTSYEQYF.

There are a few counts of this clone. The chain employs TRBV5-1 and TRBJ1-4; the D gene is possibly TRBD1 (6 bases). Deletions cut 5 bases from V and 5 bases from J, with 16 bases between. This CDR3 comprises 15 residues. Germline V gene sequence: CDR1 SGHRS, CDR2 YFSETQ. The CDR3 protein is CASRREGHPNEKLFF. CDR3 in DNA: TGCGCCAGCAGAAGGGAGGGACATCCGAATGAAAAACTGTTTTTT.

This clone was picked up one time. The rearrangement links TRBV5-1 to TRBJ2-7; 9 bases are a match to TRBD2. Per germline, CDR1 SGHRS and CDR2 YFSETQ. The junction had 9 bases not matched to a gene; V was cut back by 4 bases and J by 4 bases. CDR3 length equals 15 residues. The CDR3 DNA sequence: TGCGCCAGCAGCCCCGGGGCGGGAGGGCCGTACGAGCAGTACTTC. Residues: CASSPGAGGPYEQYF.

The rearrangement joins TRBV27 to TRBJ2-3, with 10 bases that match TRBD2. The germline V gene encodes CDR1 MNHEY and CDR2 SMNVEV (reference sequence). The CDR3 consists of 14 residues. Trimming at V came to 9 bases and at J to 8 bases, leaving 11 bases not matched to a gene. The CDR3 loop reads CASSEAGGPGTQYF. CDR3 in DNA: TGTGCCAGTTCAGAAGCGGGAGGGCCGGGTACGCAGTATTTT.

The chain combines TRBV4-1 with TRBJ1-5, with no clear D. The V and J ends lost 1 base and 1 base respectively, with 11 bases between them. This CDR3 spans 16 amino acids. CDR1 and CDR2 from the germline V gene are MGHRA and YSYEKL. This chain's CDR3 is CASSQGAAGSNQPQHF. The DNA for the CDR3 is TGCGCCAGCAGCCAAGGGGCAGCTGGGAGCAATCAGCCCCAGCATTTT.

The chain couples TRBV2 to TRBJ2-1, with TRBD2 identical over 8 bases. Germline loops: CDR1 SNHLY, CDR2 FYNNEI. Trimming at V came to 5 bases and at J to 6 bases, leaving 6 bases not matched to a gene. This CDR3 comprises 14 residues. The CDR3 sequence is CASSKLAALNEQFF. As DNA, the CDR3 is TGTGCCAGCAGTAAACTAGCGGCGCTCAATGAGCAGTTCTTC. The entire variable domain, with the rest obtained from reference TRBV2 and TRBJ2-1, is as follows: EPEVTQTPSHQVTQMGQEVILRCVPISNHLYFYWYRQILGQKVEFLVSFYNNEISEKSEIFDDQFSVERPDGSNFTLKIRSTKLEDSAMYFCASSKLAALNEQFFGPGTRLTVL.

The chain couples TRBV2 to TRBJ1-3; unclear D gene. This CDR3 has 18 amino acids. From germline, CDR1 is SNHLY and CDR2 FYNNEI. Trimming pared 6 bases from V and 0 bases from J, leaving 21 bases between. The CDR3 is CASRAYNFEASSGNTIYF. The CDR3 DNA reads as TGTGCCAGCAGAGCTTACAACTTTGAAGCAAGCTCTGGAAACACCATATATTTT.

The chain links TRBV2 to TRBJ2-1, with 11 bases aligning to TRBD2. CDR1 and CDR2 from the germline V gene are SNHLY and FYNNEI. The CDR3 is 15 residues long. With 6 bases clipped from V and 4 bases from J, the junction kept 5 bases outside the gene matches. The CDR3 sequence: CASRVAGGPYNEQFF. Written as DNA, the CDR3 is TGTGCCAGCAGGGTAGCGGGAGGGCCTTACAATGAGCAGTTCTTC. Complete variable domain (other parts from reference TRBV2 and TRBJ2-1): EPEVTQTPSHQVTQMGQEVILRCVPISNHLYFYWYRQILGQKVEFLVSFYNNEISEKSEIFDDQFSVERPDGSNFTLKIRSTKLEDSAMYFCASRVAGGPYNEQFFGPGTRLTVL.

The rearrangement uses TRBV19 and TRBJ2-1, with D possibly being TRBD2 (5 bases). V was pared by 5 bases and J by 0 bases, with 14 bases between. Germline lookup yields CDR1 LNHDA and CDR2 SQIVND (reference sequence). The CDR3 loop spans 16 amino acids. CDR3 sequence reads: CASSGEWISSYNEQFF. In nucleotides, the CDR3 is TGTGCCAGTAGTGGGGAGTGGATAAGCTCCTACAATGAGCAGTTCTTC.

CDR3: CASSETIAGLLDTQYF. The CDR3 nucleotides are TGTGCCAGCAGTGAAACGATAGCGGGATTGCTAGATACGCAGTATTTT. This sequence joins TRBV2 and TRBJ2-3, with 8 nucleotides matching TRBD2. Trimming removed 2 bases from V and 5 bases from J; junction bases left unmatched: 9. Germline loops: CDR1 SNHLY, CDR2 FYNNEI. The length of the CDR3 is 16 residues.

In its sample, this clone was seen a few times. The chain couples TRBV7-2 to TRBJ2-1, with 7 positions matching TRBD1. The CDR3 totals 16 residues. The trim removed 6 bases at V and 8 bases at J, leaving 16 bases unmatched. Germline V lookup: CDR1 SGHTA, CDR2 FQGNSA. The CDR3 reads CASRDSGNRGLDEQFF. The CDR3 DNA reads as TGTGCCAGCAGGGATTCCGGAAACAGGGGCTTGGATGAGCAGTTCTTC.

The sample holds one count of this clone. The CDR3 loop is CASSPQQGQTGEKLFF. The CDR3, as DNA: TGTGCCAGCTCACCACAGCAGGGACAGACCGGAGAAAAACTGTTTTTT. The chain recombines TRBV18 with TRBJ1-4; TRBD1 matches at 7 bases. The ends lost 1 base at V and 8 bases at J; junction bases unmatched: 10. CDR3 size: 16 residues. The germline CDR1 and CDR2 sequences are KGHSH and LQKENI.

The genes are TRBV6-5 and TRBJ1-1, with 7 bases lining up with TRBD1. The germline gives CDR1 MNHEY, CDR2 SVGAGI. J was trimmed by 3 bases and V by 5 bases; bases with no gene match: 6. The CDR3 spans 14 residues. CDR3 in DNA: TGTGCCAGCAGTACCCAACAGGGGTACACTGAAGCTTTCTTT. As protein: CASSTQQGYTEAFF.

The genes are TRBV7-3 and TRBJ1-6; D is undetermined. Looked up from germline, CDR1 is SGHTA and CDR2 is FQGTGA. With 5 bases removed from V and 8 bases from J, the gap between germline ends came to 10 bases. The CDR3 is 13 residues long. The CDR3 sequence: CASSGGWDSPLHF. Written as DNA, the CDR3 is TGTGCCAGCAGCGGAGGCTGGGATTCACCCCTCCACTTT.

This chain links TRBV27 with TRBJ2-3, with D perhaps TRBD2 (6 bases). V lost 3 bases and J 0 bases, leaving 22 bases between the germline ends. Germline V lookup: CDR1 MNHEY, CDR2 SMNVEV (reference sequence). CDR3 length: 19 residues. The CDR3 DNA sequence: TGTGCCAGCAGTTTGTTTTCGGGTGGGGCCGGGGGAAGCACAGATACGCAGTATTTT. Its protein is CASSLFSGGAGGSTDTQYF.

V gene TRBV27 combines with J gene TRBJ1-1; 7 bases align to TRBD1. The CDR3 sequence is 13 residues long. V dropped 8 bases and J dropped 12; count of bases not matched to a gene: 15. From germline, CDR1 is MNHEY and CDR2 SMNVEV (reference sequence). In DNA form, the CDR3 reads TGTGCCAGCTTGAGAACCAATACAGGGGAAACTTTCTTT. Translation gives CASLRTNTGETFF.

The genes are TRBV9 and TRBJ1-3; D not resolved. Germline CDR1 SGDLS, CDR2 YYNGEE. The CDR3 length is 16 residues. The V end was cut by 0 bases, the J end by 4 bases, with 14 bases between. This chain's CDR3 is CASSVEWAAVGNTIYF. DNA for the CDR3: TGTGCCAGCAGCGTAGAATGGGCGGCGGTGGGAAACACCATATATTTT.

The chain uses TRBV5-1 and TRBJ1-2; the match to TRBD1 covers 8 bases. The CDR3 length is 17 residues. V shed 4 bases and J 4 bases; nucleotides not matched to a gene: 15. Per germline, CDR1 SGHRS and CDR2 YFSETQ. The CDR3 sequence is CASSPGTGEKWSYGYTF. The CDR3 DNA sequence: TGCGCCAGCAGCCCCGGGACAGGCGAGAAATGGAGCTATGGCTACACCTTC.

V gene TRBV2 combines with J gene TRBJ1-1; 7 nucleotides line up with TRBD1. Looked up from germline, CDR1 is SNHLY and CDR2 is FYNNEI. The CDR3 runs to 14 residues. Losses at the gene ends were 6 bases for V and 0 bases for J; bases not matched to a gene: 4. CDR3 region: CASSGGQLNTEAFF. The CDR3 DNA sequence: TGTGCCAGCAGCGGGGGACAGTTGAACACTGAAGCTTTCTTT.